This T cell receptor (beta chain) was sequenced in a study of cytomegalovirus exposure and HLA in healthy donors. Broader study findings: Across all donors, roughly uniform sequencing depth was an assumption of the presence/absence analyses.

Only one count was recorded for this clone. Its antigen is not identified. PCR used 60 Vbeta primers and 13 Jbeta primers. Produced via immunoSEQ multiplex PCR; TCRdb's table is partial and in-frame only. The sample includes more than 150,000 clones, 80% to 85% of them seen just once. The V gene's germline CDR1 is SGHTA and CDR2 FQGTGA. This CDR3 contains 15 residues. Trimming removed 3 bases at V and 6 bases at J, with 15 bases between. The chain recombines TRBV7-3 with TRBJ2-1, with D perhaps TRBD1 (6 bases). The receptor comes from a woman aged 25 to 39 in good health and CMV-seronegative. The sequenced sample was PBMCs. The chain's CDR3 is CASSLGQGHGNEQFF. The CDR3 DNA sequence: TGTGCCAGCAGCTTGGGCCAGGGACACGGCAATGAGCAGTTCTTC.